These T cell receptor beta chains were read from a single sample in a study of identical twins. TCRdb reanalysed the 5' RACE reads using MiXCR and keeps one entry per CDR3 protein. The repertoire includes roughly 1.6 million distinct CDR3 sequences, under 35% of them detected once, and about 0.25% sits in the top ten. The sequenced material came from cord blood. These receptors originate from a newborn girl in good health. CDR3s include the opening cysteine and the closing phenylalanine or tryptophan. The D gene is left open where the match is weak. Clone size is stated in some rows and not others, as once, few, many or a class when expanded.

TRBV20-1	.	TRBJ1-6	.	CSARPPGGKSYNSPLHF	TGCAGTGCTAGACCCCCGGGGGGAAAATCCTATAATTCACCCCTCCACTTT
TRBV13	few	TRBJ1-2	.	CASSLGRGWLYGYTF	TGTGCCAGCAGCTTAGGAAGGGGATGGCTCTATGGCTACACCTTC
TRBV12-3/TRBV12-4	.	TRBJ2-7	TRBD2	CASSLKLAGAGGYEQYF	TGTGCCAGCAGTTTAAAACTAGCGGGAGCGGGGGGCTACGAGCAGTACTTC
TRBV5-5	.	TRBJ2-1	.	CASSPEARRSSYNEQFF	TGTGCCAGCAGCCCTGAGGCGCGGAGGAGCTCCTACAATGAGCAGTTCTTC
TRBV10-3	.	TRBJ2-3	TRBD2	CATRTSSTDTQYF	TGTGCCACAAGGACTAGCAGCACAGATACGCAGTATTTT
TRBV9	few	TRBJ2-1	.	CASSVGVSEQFF	TGTGCCAGCAGCGTAGGCGTCAGTGAGCAGTTCTTC
TRBV5-1	few	TRBJ1-1	.	CASSLESGATEAFF	TGCGCCAGCAGCTTGGAGTCAGGGGCCACTGAAGCTTTCTTT
TRBV12-3/TRBV12-4	.	TRBJ2-1	.	CASSIGRGDNEQFF	TGTGCCAGCAGTATAGGTAGGGGGGACAATGAGCAGTTCTTC
TRBV20-1	.	TRBJ1-5	TRBD1	CSARERRDRGFLEPQHF	TGCAGTGCTAGAGAACGCCGGGACAGGGGGTTTCTAGAGCCCCAGCATTTT
TRBV2	many	TRBJ2-1	.	CARRASYNEQFF	TGTGCCAGGAGGGCCTCCTACAATGAGCAGTTCTTC
TRBV7-8	.	TRBJ1-5	.	CASSWIAGTLNQPQHF	TGTGCCAGCAGCTGGATAGCCGGGACATTAAATCAGCCCCAGCATTTT
TRBV4-2	.	TRBJ2-7	.	CASSQDVAGGGEQYF	TGTGCCAGCAGCCAAGATGTGGCAGGGGGAGGTGAGCAGTACTTC
TRBV10-2	.	TRBJ2-4	TRBD2	CASTLLAGGGLAKNIQYF	TGCGCCAGCACCTTACTAGCGGGGGGAGGTCTAGCCAAAAACATTCAGTACTTC
TRBV6-1	.	TRBJ2-1	TRBD2	CASSVLAGGLHNEQFF	TGTGCCAGCAGTGTACTAGCGGGAGGCCTACACAATGAGCAGTTCTTC
TRBV20-1	.	TRBJ2-3	.	CSASEVDFTDTQYF	TGCAGTGCTAGCGAAGTGGATTTCACAGATACGCAGTATTTT
TRBV20-1	few	TRBJ2-1	TRBD2	CSAIQRGRGNEQFF	TGCAGTGCTATCCAGCGGGGGCGAGGCAATGAGCAGTTCTTC
TRBV29-1	many	TRBJ2-1	TRBD2	CSVAGIGTSGRNEQFF	TGCAGCGTTGCGGGTATAGGGACTAGCGGGCGCAATGAGCAGTTCTTC
TRBV3-1	.	TRBJ2-3	.	CASSQLAGPTDTQYF	TGTGCCAGCAGCCAATTGGCAGGACCCACAGATACGCAGTATTTT
TRBV20-1	.	TRBJ1-1	.	CSAQLAGRLNTEAFF	TGCAGTGCCCAATTGGCGGGGCGCCTCAACACTGAAGCTTTCTTT
TRBV6-1	.	TRBJ1-5	.	CASTGGGVNQPQHF	TGTGCCAGCACCGGTGGGGGGGTCAATCAGCCCCAGCATTTT
TRBV20-1	few	TRBJ2-6	TRBD1	CSARQGINSGANVLTF	TGCAGTGCCAGACAGGGCATAAACTCTGGGGCCAACGTCCTGACTTTC
TRBV7-2	.	TRBJ2-1	.	CASSGTGYYNEQFF	TGTGCCAGCAGCGGAACAGGGTACTACAATGAGCAGTTCTTC
TRBV5-5	.	TRBJ2-1	.	CASSPSSVHEQFF	TGTGCCAGCAGCCCATCTAGCGTGCATGAGCAGTTCTTC
TRBV25-1	.	TRBJ2-1	TRBD1	CASSSYRGHGNEQFF	TGTGCCAGCAGTAGTTACAGGGGACACGGCAATGAGCAGTTCTTC
TRBV29-1	.	TRBJ2-7	.	CSVEDLGLGNEQYF	TGCAGCGTTGAAGATCTTGGGCTGGGGAACGAGCAGTACTTC
TRBV3-1	.	TRBJ1-1	TRBD1	CASSPLDRGWGTEAFF	TGTGCCAGCAGCCCCTTGGACAGGGGATGGGGCACTGAAGCTTTCTTT
TRBV7-2	.	TRBJ2-1	TRBD2	CAGSTRLAESRYNEQFF	TGTGCCGGCAGCACCAGACTAGCGGAAAGTAGGTACAATGAGCAGTTCTTC
TRBV7-9	.	TRBJ1-4	.	CASSLAGTIEEKLFF	TGTGCCAGCAGCTTAGCCGGTACTATTGAGGAAAAACTGTTTTTT
TRBV29-1	.	TRBJ2-5	.	CSFERPGETQYF	TGCAGCTTTGAACGTCCGGGGGAGACCCAGTACTTC
TRBV7-2	few	TRBJ1-6	.	CASSLAAGVGNSPLHF	TGTGCCAGCAGCTTAGCGGCAGGGGTCGGTAATTCACCCCTCCACTTT
TRBV6-1	.	TRBJ1-2	.	CASRLGRGPNYGYTF	TGTGCCAGCAGATTAGGGAGAGGCCCTAACTATGGCTACACCTTC
TRBV4-2	many	TRBJ2-7	.	CASSQPAYEQYF	TGTGCCAGCAGCCAGCCCGCCTACGAGCAGTACTTC
TRBV5-1	few	TRBJ1-1	.	CASSYGAAEAFF	TGCGCCAGCAGCTACGGGGCAGCTGAAGCTTTCTTT
TRBV3-1	few	TRBJ2-6	.	CASSQATAAKLLTF	TGTGCCAGCAGCCAAGCGACGGCCGCCAAACTCCTGACTTTC
TRBV11-2	.	TRBJ2-7	TRBD1	CASSNRQGFPYEQYF	TGTGCCAGCAGCAATCGACAGGGCTTTCCCTATGAGCAGTACTTC
TRBV5-5	.	TRBJ1-2	.	CASSFGVPSRLSNYGYTF	TGTGCCAGCAGCTTTGGGGTCCCCTCCAGGCTTTCTAACTATGGCTACACCTTC
TRBV27	.	TRBJ1-6	.	CASREQPFADNSPLHF	TGTGCCAGCAGGGAACAGCCCTTTGCGGATAATTCACCCCTCCACTTT
TRBV28	.	TRBJ2-7	.	CASSFPQETYNEQYF	TGTGCCAGCAGTTTCCCCCAGGAGACCTACAATGAGCAGTACTTC
TRBV7-9	.	TRBJ1-1	.	CASSLARAENTEAFF	TGTGCCAGCAGCTTAGCTCGTGCAGAGAACACTGAAGCTTTCTTT
TRBV10-3	few	TRBJ2-7	.	CAISESGQVPYEQYF	TGTGCCATCAGTGAGTCGGGACAAGTCCCTTACGAGCAGTACTTC
TRBV10-3	.	TRBJ2-3	TRBD2	CAISGLAGGPTDTQYF	TGTGCCATCAGTGGTTTAGCGGGAGGGCCCACAGATACGCAGTATTTT